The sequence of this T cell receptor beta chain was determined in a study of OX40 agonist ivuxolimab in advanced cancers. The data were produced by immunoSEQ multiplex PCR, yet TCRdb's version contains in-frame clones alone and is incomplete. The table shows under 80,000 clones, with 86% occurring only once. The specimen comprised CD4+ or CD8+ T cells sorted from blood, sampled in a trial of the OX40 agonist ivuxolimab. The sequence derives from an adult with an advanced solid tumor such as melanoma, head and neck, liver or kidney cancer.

CDR3 sequence: CASSYAPSFSGNTIYF. CDR3 bases: TGTGCCAGCAGTTATGCACCGTCGTTCTCTGGAAACACCATATATTTT. The V gene is TRBV6-5, the J gene TRBJ1-3; D unresolved. This CDR3 has 16 amino acids. Germline values: CDR1 MNHEY, CDR2 SVGAGI. V lost 3 bases, J lost 0 bases, and 12 bases lay in between.